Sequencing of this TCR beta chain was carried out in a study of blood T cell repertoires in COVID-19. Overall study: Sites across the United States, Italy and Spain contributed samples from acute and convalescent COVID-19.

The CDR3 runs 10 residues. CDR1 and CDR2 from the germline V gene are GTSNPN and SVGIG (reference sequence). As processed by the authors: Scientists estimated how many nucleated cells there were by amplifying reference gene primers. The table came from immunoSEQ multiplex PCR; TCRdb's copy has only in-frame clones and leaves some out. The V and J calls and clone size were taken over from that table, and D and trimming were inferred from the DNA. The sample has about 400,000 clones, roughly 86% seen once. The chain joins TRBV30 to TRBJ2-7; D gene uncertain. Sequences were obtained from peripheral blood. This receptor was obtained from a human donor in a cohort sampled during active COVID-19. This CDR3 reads CAWAFYEQYF. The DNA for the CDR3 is TGTGCATGGGCCTTCTACGAGCAGTACTTC.